The 19 T cell receptor beta chains in this list originate from one sample, sequenced in a study of blood T cell repertoires in COVID-19. Using immunoSEQ multiplex PCR, the repertoire was profiled, and TCRdb retains in-frame clones only, with some absent. Among fewer than 100,000 clones listed, 75% to 85% were seen once. Material: peripheral blood. These receptors were collected from a woman in her sixties or seventies with acute or convalescent COVID-19.

This clone has a single count. The chain joins TRBV7-9 to TRBJ2-7; 9 bases map to TRBD1. Germline assignment: CDR1 SEHNR and CDR2 FQNEAQ (reference sequence). With 6 bases clipped from V and 6 bases from J, the junction kept 9 bases outside the gene matches. This CDR3 region has 14 residues. DNA of the CDR3: TGTGCCAGCAGTCTACCGGGACAGGGTGGCGAGCAGTACTTC. Translation gives CASSLPGQGGEQYF.

The chain combines TRBV3-1 (or the pseudogene TRBV3-2) with TRBJ1-2; 8 nucleotides agree with TRBD1. The germline gives CDR1 LGHDT, CDR2 YNNKEL (reference sequence). The CDR3 loop spans 15 amino acids. Trimming removed 1 base from V and 6 bases from J; junction bases left unmatched: 7. As DNA, the CDR3 is TGTGCCAGCAGCCAAGTCGGCAGGGGGCGGGATGGCTACACCTTC. As protein: CASSQVGRGRDGYTF.

The chain is built from TRBV5-1 and TRBJ1-1; D perhaps matches TRBD1 (5 bases). Germline V gives CDR1 SGHRS, CDR2 YFSETQ. Trimming pared 2 bases from V and 0 bases from J, leaving 11 bases between. The CDR3 covers 15 residues. The CDR3 DNA reads TGCGCCAGCAGCTTTCAGGGTACCATGAACACTGAAGCTTTCTTT. It translates to CASSFQGTMNTEAFF.

A single count supports this clone. V gene TRBV19 combines with J gene TRBJ1-5, with D possibly matching TRBD1 (5 bases). Trimming removed 3 bases at V and 4 bases at J, with 16 bases between. The CDR3 consists of 16 residues. The germline V gene has CDR1 LNHDA and CDR2 SQIVND (reference sequence). The CDR3 here is CASSIIRVIRNQPQHF. CDR3 in DNA: TGTGCCAGTAGTATCATCAGGGTCATCAGGAATCAGCCCCAGCATTTT.

The J gene is TRBJ2-1, the V gene TRBV7-9; tentatively, D is TRBD2 (6 bases). Trimming removed 1 base at V and 2 bases at J, with 9 bases between. Per germline, CDR1 SEHNR and CDR2 FQNEAQ (reference sequence). The CDR3 has 15 amino acids. The CDR3 bases are TGTGCCAGCAGCTTAGAAGGGACTGCCTACAATGAGCAGTTCTTC. It is translated as CASSLEGTAYNEQFF.

The CDR3 DNA follows: TGTGCCAGCAGTTCCCTCCAAGACAGGGCTGAAGCTTTCTTT. Its protein is CASSSLQDRAEAFF. The V gene is TRBV27, the J gene TRBJ1-1; 7 bases line up with TRBD1. The junction had 8 bases not matched to a gene; V was cut back by 4 bases and J by 6 bases. This CDR3 is built from 14 residues. Germline CDR1 MNHEY, CDR2 SMNVEV (reference sequence).

The gene calls are TRBV14 and TRBJ2-1; the match to TRBD2 covers 13 bases. J gave up 6 bases and V 3 bases, and 5 bases lay outside the gene matches. The CDR3 spans 16 residues. The V gene's germline CDR1 is SGHDN and CDR2 FVKESK. Here the CDR3 DNA reads TGTGCCAGCAGCCATGCCGGGACTAGCGGGGTCAATGAGCAGTTCTTC. Translated: CASSHAGTSGVNEQFF.

V is TRBV5-1 and J is TRBJ1-4, with 9 bases identical to TRBD1. J lost 8 bases, V lost 0 bases, and 5 bases had no gene match. The CDR3 consists of 15 residues. The germline gives CDR1 SGHRS, CDR2 YFSETQ. The CDR3 DNA reads TGCGCCAGCAGCTTGGAGGACAGGGGAGGGGAAAAACTGTTTTTT. This translates into CASSLEDRGGEKLFF.

The J gene is TRBJ2-1, the V gene TRBV7-2; TRBD2 matches at 8 bases. The CDR3 contains 15 residues. V lost 1 base, J lost 4 bases, and 3 bases stayed unmatched. Germline V lookup: CDR1 SGHTA, CDR2 FQGNSA. CDR3 sequence reads: CASSLVSSGYNEQFF. CDR3 bases: TGTGCCAGCAGCTTAGTGTCTAGCGGGTACAATGAGCAGTTCTTC.

The rearrangement joins TRBV13 to TRBJ1-1; D is undetermined. V lost 5 bases and J lost 6, with 16 bases in between. Germline V gene lookup returns CDR1 PRHDT and CDR2 FYEKMQ (reference sequence). CDR3 length equals 14 residues. Here the CDR3 DNA reads TGTGCCAGCAGCGGAGACGCCAGAAGGTCTGAAGCTTTCTTT. It translates to CASSGDARRSEAFF.

The chain joins TRBV6-2 or TRBV6-3 to TRBJ2-5, with a tentative D call TRBD1 (6 bases). The CDR3 sequence is 15 residues long. V lost 0 bases, J lost 6 bases, and 14 bases lay in between. Per germline, CDR1 MNHEY and CDR2 SVGEGT. The CDR3 loop is CASSYSPAGAQTQYF. The CDR3 DNA is TGTGCCAGCAGTTACTCCCCCGCAGGGGCACAGACCCAGTACTTC.

This chain uses TRBV11-2 with TRBJ2-7; TRBD2 is a possible D gene (6 bases). Germline-derived CDR1 and CDR2 are SGHAT and FQNNGV. The CDR3 spans 13 residues. With 6 bases removed from V and 3 bases from J, the gap between germline ends came to 12 bases. The CDR3 DNA reads TGTGCCAGCAGTTTGGGAGGAGGCTACGAGCAGTACTTC. This translates into CASSLGGGYEQYF.

The gene calls are TRBV7-6 and TRBJ2-1, with 11 bases that match TRBD2. The CDR3 runs 15 residues. Trimming at V came to 4 bases and at J to 10 bases, leaving 9 bases not matched to a gene. CDR1 SGHVS and CDR2 FNYEAQ come from the germline V gene. CDR3 nucleotides: TGTGCCAGCAGCTCAGTAGCGGGAGGGCCGGGGGAGCAGTTCTTC. Translating gives CASSSVAGGPGEQFF.

This clone has a handful of counts. V and J are TRBV29-1 and TRBJ1-3; tentatively, D is TRBD1 (6 bases). The CDR3 consists of 13 residues. The germline gives CDR1 SQVTM, CDR2 ANQGSEA. Trimming left V 2 bases short and J 4 bases short, with 9 bases between. CDR3 DNA: TGCAGCGTTGAAACAGGGCGAGGAAACACCATATATTTT. Its protein product is CSVETGRGNTIYF.

This clone has a handful of counts. The rearrangement joins TRBV7-9 to TRBJ1-2, with D possibly matching TRBD1 (5 bases). CDR1 and CDR2 (germline): SEHNR, FQNEAQ (reference sequence). The CDR3 runs 13 residues. Deletions cut 1 base from V and 8 bases from J, with 11 bases between. The CDR3 spells CASSLDGGGGYTF. The DNA of the CDR3 is TGTGCCAGCAGCTTAGACGGGGGTGGAGGCTACACCTTC. Using reference TRBV7-9 and TRBJ1-2 for the parts outside the CDR3, the full variable domain is DTGVSQNPRHKITKRGQNVTFRCDPISEHNRLYWYRQTLGQGPEFLTYFQNEAQLEKSRLLSDRFSAERPKGSFSTLEIQRTEQGDSAMYLCASSLDGGGGYTFGSGTRLTVV.

The rearrangement uses TRBV30 and TRBJ2-2, with TRBD1 matching over 7 bases. CDR1 is GTSNPN and CDR2 is SVGIG in the germline V gene (reference sequence). The V segment lost 1 base and the J segment 4 bases; nucleotides outside the gene matches: 12. The CDR3 loop spans 17 amino acids. The CDR3 nucleotides read TGTGCCTGGAGTGGTACGAGGACAGGCGGACTCACCGGGGAGCTGTTTTTT. It codes for CAWSGTRTGGLTGELFF.

This chain joins TRBV28 and TRBJ2-5; possibly TRBD1 for D (5 bases). Germline-derived CDR1 and CDR2 are MDHEN and SYDVKM. The CDR3 loop spans 15 amino acids. V dropped 3 bases and J dropped 2 bases, with 13 bases sitting between them. Written as DNA, the CDR3 is TGTGCCAGCAGTTTGCAGGGTATAGGGCAAGAGACCCAGTACTTC. Residues: CASSLQGIGQETQYF.

This clone came up a few times. The chain employs TRBV2 and TRBJ2-5; 10 bases map to TRBD1. Per the germline V gene, CDR1 is SNHLY and CDR2 is FYNNEI. This CDR3 has 16 amino acids. V lost 1 base, J lost 2 bases, and 4 bases stayed unmatched. The CDR3 region is CASSEEGTGVQETQYF. CDR3 nucleotide sequence: TGTGCCAGCAGTGAAGAGGGGACAGGGGTACAAGAGACCCAGTACTTC.

The chain recombines TRBV3-1 (or the pseudogene TRBV3-2) with TRBJ1-5; 8 bases are a match to TRBD1. V lost 3 bases, J lost 6 bases, and 4 bases stayed unmatched. Germline CDR1 LGHDT, CDR2 YNNKEL (reference sequence). The CDR3 has 14 amino acids. As DNA, the CDR3 is TGTGCCAGCAGCCACAACACAGGGGGTCAGCCCCAGCATTTT. Translating gives CASSHNTGGQPQHF.